This T cell receptor beta chain is from a study of shared clonotypes between healthy human individuals. Looking at the study overall: There were three CD4 naive, three CD4 memory, two CD8 naive and one CD8 memory plates per donor. Regarding the study as a whole: Owing to a small donor count, the genetic and exposure-history diversity represented was limited.

As regards this clone: Its antigen is undetermined.

Per the germline V gene, CDR1 is MNHEY and CDR2 is SMNVEV (reference sequence). V gave up 4 bases and J gave up 7 bases, with 14 bases separating them. The CDR3 contains 13 residues. Clones were read by immunoSEQ multiplex PCR, and TCRdb kept only the in-frame ones, dropping some. This sample carries approximately 1,500,000 clones, approximately 98% of them seen once, and the ten largest clones take approximately 0.44%. The sample consisted of naive CD4+ T cells sorted from blood. The subset denotes: CD45RA+ positively selected. This sequence was found in a man aged 25 to 40 in good health. This chain links TRBV27 with TRBJ2-7; tentatively, D is TRBD1 (5 bases). The CDR3 nucleotides read TGTGCCAGCAGTTCCAGGGTTGCAGGAGAGCAGTACTTC. It is translated as CASSSRVAGEQYF.